These 30 T cell receptor beta chains originate from one sample sequenced in a study of chemoradiotherapy in HPV16-positive cancers. Repertoires were generated with immunoSEQ multiplex PCR, while TCRdb's copy carries only in-frame clones and drops some. The table has tens of thousands of clones, roughly nine tenths seen once. The source material was blood, sampled from a patient who underwent chemoradiotherapy. The receptors here all came from a human donor with HPV-associated anogenital cancer.

The rearrangement uses TRBV2 and TRBJ2-2; D may match TRBD1 or TRBD2 (6 bases each). The CDR3 sequence is 15 residues long. Trimming cost V 3 bases and J 9 bases, with 17 bases left between them. Looked up from germline, CDR1 is SNHLY and CDR2 is FYNNEI. CDR3 region: CASSEEGGVRRELFF. The DNA for the CDR3 is TGTGCCAGCAGTGAGGAGGGGGGCGTACGTAGGGAGCTGTTTTTT.

This sequence joins TRBV6-1 and TRBJ2-2; D is perhaps TRBD2 (7 bases). Germline-derived CDR1 and CDR2 are MNHNS and SASEGT. V was cut by 0 bases and J by 4 bases, with 12 bases left in between. The CDR3 loop spans 16 amino acids. As DNA, the CDR3 is TGTGCCAGCAGTGAAGCGAGGGGGGGTTTCACCGGGGAGCTGTTTTTT. Translated: CASSEARGGFTGELFF.

DNA for the CDR3: TGTGCCAGCAGCCTACCGACAGGGGGCGAAGGAAACACCATATATTTT. Its translation: CASSLPTGGEGNTIYF. The chain uses TRBV5-4 and TRBJ1-3, with TRBD1 matching over 10 bases. The germline V gene has CDR1 SGHNT and CDR2 YYREEE (reference sequence). The CDR3 consists of 16 residues. V was pared by 4 bases and J by 4 bases, with 8 bases of the junction left unmatched.

Only a few counts were recorded for this clone. For the CDR3, the DNA is TGTGCCAGCAGCTTAGATGGGTACGAGCAGTACTTC. Translating it yields CASSLDGYEQYF. This sequence joins TRBV11-3 and TRBJ2-7; D gene ambiguous. CDR3 length equals 12 residues. V shed 0 bases and J shed 4 bases, with 4 bases lying between them. CDR1 is SGHNT and CDR2 is YENEEA in the germline V gene.

This rearrangement joins TRBV4-3 to TRBJ2-2; D is unresolved. CDR3 size: 13 residues. Germline V gene sequence: CDR1 LGHNA, CDR2 YSLEER. V was pared by 0 bases and J by 6 bases, with 5 bases between. CDR3 sequence: CASSQDRAGELFF. The CDR3 nucleotides are TGCGCCAGCAGCCAAGATAGGGCCGGGGAGCTGTTTTTT.

The V gene is TRBV19, the J gene TRBJ2-5; 8 bases fit TRBD1. The tail of the sequence fits TRBJ2-7 better, so the J call may be wrong. CDR1 is LNHDA, CDR2 SQIVND, per germline (reference sequence). This CDR3 spans 14 amino acids. This chain's CDR3 is CASSTQGASYEQYF. CDR3 DNA sequence: TGTGCCAGTAGTACCCAGGGGGCCTCCTACGAGCAGTACTTC.

The chain couples TRBV29-1 to TRBJ2-1, with 7 bases lining up with TRBD1. Germline V lookup: CDR1 SQVTM, CDR2 ANQGSEA. CDR3 length: 12 amino acids. Losses at the gene ends were 2 bases for V and 15 bases for J; bases not matched to a gene: 10. CDR3 sequence reads: CSVERQGLEAFF. The CDR3 region has the DNA TGCAGCGTTGAACGACAGGGCTTGGAAGCGTTCTTC.

The chain couples TRBV4-3 to TRBJ1-5, with 7 bases lining up with TRBD1. From germline, CDR1 is LGHNA and CDR2 YSLEER. The ends lost 0 bases at V and 5 bases at J; junction bases unmatched: 7. This CDR3 contains 16 residues. DNA for the CDR3: TGCGCCAGCAGCCAAGAAAGGGGGCGAACACATCAGCCCCAGCATTTT. Its protein is CASSQERGRTHQPQHF.

V gene TRBV19 combines with J gene TRBJ1-2; 8 nucleotides agree with TRBD1. Germline assignment: CDR1 LNHDA and CDR2 SQIVND (reference sequence). V shed 5 bases, J shed 5 bases, and the junction held 7 bases outside the gene matches. CDR3 length: 14 residues. CDR3 sequence reads: CASSPGQDPYGYTF. The CDR3 region has the DNA TGTGCCAGTAGTCCGGGACAGGATCCATATGGCTACACCTTC.

The chain links TRBV29-1 to TRBJ2-7; D not resolved. Between the trimmed V and J ends, which lost 6 bases and 0 bases, there was a span of 15 bases. CDR3 size: 14 residues. Looked up from germline, CDR1 is SQVTM and CDR2 is ANQGSEA. CDR3: CSVVDNRLSYEQYF. DNA for the CDR3: TGCAGCGTCGTCGACAACCGCCTCTCCTACGAGCAGTACTTC.

This clone has only one observation. The rearrangement uses TRBV27 and TRBJ1-5; TRBD1 is a possible D gene (5 bases). V shed 3 bases and J shed 1 base, with 10 bases lying between them. Germline CDR1 is MNHEY and CDR2 is SMNVEV (reference sequence). This CDR3 has 15 amino acids. This chain's CDR3 is CASSLEGRSNQPQHF. The CDR3 DNA sequence: TGTGCCAGCAGTTTGGAGGGGAGAAGCAATCAGCCCCAGCATTTT.

The rearrangement joins TRBV7-2 to TRBJ1-1; maybe TRBD1 (5 bases). Germline V CDR1 and CDR2: SGHTA, FQGNSA. This CDR3 has 12 amino acids. The V end was cut by 5 bases, the J end by 8 bases, with 12 bases between. In DNA form, the CDR3 reads TGTGCCAGCAGCCTGCGGGACGGAGAAGCTTTCTTT. This codes for CASSLRDGEAFF.

This clone has just a few counts. The rearrangement links TRBV6-5 to TRBJ2-5, with D perhaps matching TRBD1 (6 bases). The V end lost 0 bases, the J end lost 7 bases, and 12 bases lay between the germline ends. Germline V gene sequence: CDR1 MNHEY, CDR2 SVGAGI. CDR3 size: 14 residues. As DNA, the CDR3 is TGTGCCAGCAGTTACTCGACAGGTTCGCGGACCCAGTACTTC. It is translated as CASSYSTGSRTQYF.

The J gene is TRBJ2-2, the V gene TRBV4-3; possibly TRBD1 for D (6 bases). With 4 bases removed from V and 3 bases from J, the gap between germline ends came to 18 bases. The CDR3 is 17 residues long. Germline V gives CDR1 LGHNA, CDR2 YSLEER. Here the CDR3 reads CASSPSTNREHTGELFF. The CDR3 coding sequence is TGCGCCAGCAGCCCATCCACTAACAGGGAACACACCGGGGAGCTGTTTTTT.

The V call is TRBV15, the J call TRBJ1-2; D not certain. Germline loops: CDR1 LNHNV, CDR2 YYDKDF (reference sequence). The CDR3 sequence is 13 residues long. V was trimmed by 3 bases and J by 1 base, leaving 6 bases between them. The CDR3: CATSSQVNYGYTF. As DNA, the CDR3 is TGTGCCACCAGCAGTCAAGTTAACTATGGCTACACCTTC. Using reference TRBV15 and TRBJ1-2 for the parts outside the CDR3, the full variable domain is DAMVIQNPRYQVTQFGKPVTLSCSQTLNHNVMYWYQQKSSQAPKLLFHYYDKDFNNEADTPDNFQSRRPNTSFCFLDIRSPGLGDTAMYLCATSSQVNYGYTFGSGTRLTVV.

The chain links TRBV30 to TRBJ1-2; the D is unclear. Germline CDR1 GTSNPN, CDR2 SVGIG (reference sequence). Between the trimmed V and J ends, which lost 1 base and 7 bases, there was a span of 13 bases. The CDR3 consists of 13 residues. The CDR3 sequence: CAWSDTYLAGYTF. CDR3 DNA: TGTGCCTGGAGTGACACATATCTCGCTGGCTACACCTTC.

This clone was picked up a small number of times. This rearrangement joins TRBV6-6 to TRBJ2-2, with TRBD1 matching over 8 bases. This CDR3 has 14 amino acids. Trimming at V came to 10 bases and at J to 4 bases, leaving 8 bases not matched to a gene. Germline lookup yields CDR1 MNHNY and CDR2 SVGAGI (reference sequence). The CDR3 is CATIRGQSTGELFF. In DNA, the CDR3 is TGTGCCACGATCAGGGGGCAAAGCACCGGGGAGCTGTTTTTT.

The J gene is TRBJ1-1, the V gene TRBV5-4, with a possible D match to TRBD1 (6 bases). Per germline, CDR1 SGHNT and CDR2 YYREEE (reference sequence). V was trimmed by 10 bases and J by 4 bases, leaving 20 bases between them. There are 14 residues in the CDR3. The CDR3: CAGRTGSLGTEAFF. The CDR3 DNA follows: TGTGCCGGGAGAACAGGGTCTCTGGGCACTGAAGCTTTCTTT.

The chain links TRBV7-7 to TRBJ2-5, with a possible D match to TRBD1 (5 bases). The length of the CDR3 is 13 residues. The V end was cut by 2 bases, the J end by 2 bases, with 6 bases between. Germline V gene data show CDR1 as SSHAT and CDR2 as FNYEAQ (reference sequence). The DNA for the CDR3 is TGTGCCAGCAGCTTAAGACAGCAAGAGACCCAGTACTTC. Translated: CASSLRQQETQYF.

The J gene is TRBJ2-5, the V gene TRBV29-1; D might be TRBD1 or TRBD2, each matching 5 bases. This CDR3 is 13 amino acids long. From germline, CDR1 is SQVTM and CDR2 ANQGSEA. The germline V and J ends were trimmed by 5 bases and 1 base, with 11 bases remaining between them. CDR3 protein: CSVQDGTQETQYF. In DNA form, the CDR3 reads TGCAGCGTTCAGGACGGGACCCAAGAGACCCAGTACTTC.

The rearrangement joins TRBV27 to TRBJ2-7; TRBD1 matches 11 bases. Germline V gene sequence: CDR1 MNHEY, CDR2 SMNVEV (reference sequence). V lost 4 bases to trimming and J lost 0 bases; unmatched junction nucleotides: 2. The length of the CDR3 is 15 residues. The DNA of the CDR3 is TGTGCCAGCAGTTCCGGACAGGGGGCCTCCTACGAGCAGTACTTC. Amino acid sequence: CASSSGQGASYEQYF.

This clone appeared once. The chain links TRBV18 to TRBJ1-2; 10 positions match TRBD1. The germline CDR1 and CDR2 sequences are KGHSH and LQKENI. Trimming at V came to 5 bases and at J to 7 bases, leaving 7 bases not matched to a gene. CDR3 length: 14 amino acids. In DNA form, the CDR3 reads TGTGCCAGCTCAACCGGACAGGGGGTGGTTGGCTACACCTTC. It translates to CASSTGQGVVGYTF.

J is TRBJ2-2 and V is TRBV7-9; 8 nucleotides agree with TRBD2. Germline CDR1 reads SEHNR; CDR2 reads FQNEAQ (reference sequence). V was clipped by 6 bases and J by 5 bases; unmatched bases: 8. The CDR3 extends over 15 amino acids. CDR3 region: CASSARAGETGELFF. The CDR3 nucleotides are TGTGCCAGCAGTGCGCGAGCGGGGGAGACCGGGGAGCTGTTTTTT.

This clone was found a few times. The rearrangement uses TRBV7-2 and TRBJ2-3; D gene ambiguous. The CDR3 covers 12 residues. CDR1 is SGHTA and CDR2 is FQGNSA in the germline V gene. Trimming took 4 bases from V and 2 from J, leaving 4 bases between them. CDR3 protein: CASSSLTDTQYF. CDR3 DNA: TGTGCCAGCAGCTCACTCACAGATACGCAGTATTTT.

This chain links TRBV6-1 with TRBJ2-7; D is perhaps TRBD2 (5 bases). Germline V lookup: CDR1 MNHNS, CDR2 SASEGT. Trimming shortened V by 0 bases and J by 3 bases, and 12 bases separated the two germline ends. There are 15 residues in the CDR3. CDR3 DNA: TGTGCCAGCAGTGAAGCGGGAGTGGTAGGCTACGAGCAGTACTTC. Its protein is CASSEAGVVGYEQYF.

Here the CDR3 DNA reads TGTGCCAGCTCACCGAGGACAGGGTATGGCTACACCTTC. It yields the protein CASSPRTGYGYTF. The rearrangement uses TRBV18 and TRBJ1-2, with 8 nucleotides matching TRBD1. V was clipped by 3 bases and J by 5 bases; unmatched bases: 2. Germline lookup yields CDR1 KGHSH and CDR2 LQKENI. The CDR3 loop spans 13 amino acids. Full variable domain (missing parts from reference TRBV18 and TRBJ1-2): NAGVMQNPRHLVRRRGQEARLRCSPMKGHSHVYWYRQLPEEGLKFMVYLQKENIIDESGMPKERFSAEFPKEGPSILRIQQVVRGDSAAYFCASSPRTGYGYTFGSGTRLTVV.

This clone is a singleton in its sample. This chain uses TRBV7-6 with TRBJ2-7; TRBD2 agrees at 7 bases. Germline V gives CDR1 SGHVS, CDR2 FNYEAQ. The length of the CDR3 is 14 residues. Trimming took 0 bases from V and 6 from J; bases not matched to a gene: 5. CDR3 DNA sequence: TGTGCCAGCAGCTTAGCGAGCGGGGAACTCGAGCAGTACTTC. Protein: CASSLASGELEQYF.

In DNA form, the CDR3 reads TGTGCCAGCAGCTTAACAATAGCGGGAGGGCCAGGCAATGAGCAGTTCTTC. Amino acids: CASSLTIAGGPGNEQFF. The gene calls are TRBV7-3 and TRBJ2-1; 11 nucleotides match TRBD2. V lost 0 bases and J lost 6; bases outside the gene matches: 7. This CDR3 is built from 17 residues. The germline CDR1 and CDR2 sequences are SGHTA and FQGTGA. Drawing the rest from reference TRBV7-3 and TRBJ2-1, the complete variable domain is GAGVSQTPSNKVTEKGKYVELRCDPISGHTALYWYRQSLGQGPEFLIYFQGTGAADDSGLPNDRFFAVRPEGSVSTLKIQRTERGDSAVYLCASSLTIAGGPGNEQFFGPGTRLTVL.

The CDR3 DNA sequence: TGTGCCAGCAGTGACAATGACGGACTCTATGGCTACACCTTC. Protein sequence: CASSDNDGLYGYTF. The chain links TRBV6-4 to TRBJ1-2; D gene uncertain. Germline CDR1 MRHNA, CDR2 SNTAGT. The V end was cut by 2 bases, the J end by 4 bases, with 11 bases between. The CDR3 sequence is 14 residues long.

V usage is TRBV19 and J usage is TRBJ1-5; D possibly corresponds to TRBD1 (5 bases). The length of the CDR3 is 14 residues. The V end lost 6 bases, the J end lost 2 bases, and 11 bases lay between the germline ends. Per the germline V gene, CDR1 is LNHDA and CDR2 is SQIVND (reference sequence). CDR3 sequence: CASRVTRGNQPQHF. Here the CDR3 DNA reads TGTGCCAGTAGGGTTACCAGGGGCAATCAGCCCCAGCATTTT.